Listed below are T cell receptor beta chains from one sample, sequenced in a study of CXCR3-negative and CXCR3-positive naive CD8 T cells. TCRdb reprocessed the 5' RACE reads; each CDR3 protein has one entry and no DNA is given. Seen in this sample are tens of thousands of distinct CDR3 sequences; the ten most common clones hold roughly 0.99%. Specimen: naive CXCR3- CD8+ T cells from blood. These receptors were taken from a human donor in good health. Some clones in this sample may be carry-over from other donors' samples. Each CDR3 is given with its conserved first and last residue. The order of the fields is J gene, CDR3 length, V gene, CDR3 protein.

TRBJ2-7 | 15 | TRBV19 | CASSMWGDRDYEQYF
TRBJ2-3 | 12 | TRBV29-1 | CSSGAGTDTQYF
TRBJ2-2 | 15 | TRBV12-3/TRBV12-4 | CASITGGAGTGELFF
TRBJ2-1 | 17 | TRBV14 | CASSQVAGEGSYNEQFF
TRBJ1-2 | 14 | TRBV29-1 | CSVFPRKDNYGYTF
TRBJ1-1 | 12 | TRBV9 | CASSTGNTEAFF
TRBJ2-7 | 12 | TRBV28 | CASSFSRYEQYF
TRBJ2-7 | 13 | TRBV19 | CASSEDFSYEQYF
TRBJ2-5 | 18 | TRBV7-9 | CASSLAGLAGSVGETQYF
TRBJ2-3 | 16 | TRBV29-1 | CSAETWTEVAADTQYF
TRBJ2-1 | 14 | TRBV20-1 | CSASGTSGYNEQFF
TRBJ2-5 | 12 | TRBV25-1 | CASSVTGGDQYF
TRBJ1-2 | 15 | TRBV4-1 | CASSQDQGPAYGYTF
TRBJ1-2 | 15 | TRBV7-8 | CASGLAGGAYYGYTF
TRBJ2-1 | 13 | TRBV19 | CASTPGSYNEQFF
TRBJ2-5 | 13 | TRBV28 | CASKGVWQETQYF
TRBJ2-1 | 13 | TRBV6-5 | CASSYSTGVEQFF
TRBJ1-5 | 15 | TRBV19 | CASTTGTGANQPQHF
TRBJ2-2 | 12 | TRBV25-1 | CASGENTGELFF
TRBJ2-3 | 13 | TRBV29-1 | CSVVGGASDTQYF
TRBJ2-1 | 18 | TRBV7-9 | CASSLKDGLWTAYNEQFF
TRBJ2-7 | 16 | TRBV7-9 | CASSLGSRGMSYEQYF
TRBJ2-7 | 14 | TRBV28 | CASTDREGSYEQYF
TRBJ2-7 | 16 | TRBV29-1 | CSVEDLAGGSSYEQYF
TRBJ2-7 | 14 | TRBV27 | CASSEGTGLGEQYF
TRBJ1-2 | 15 | TRBV9 | CASSSPGQGPYGYSF
TRBJ2-1 | 15 | TRBV20-1 | CSARVTAGGYNEQFF
TRBJ2-7 | 13 | TRBV9 | CASSVQPMYEQYF
TRBJ1-5 | 14 | TRBV28 | CASDEGPTNQPQHF
TRBJ2-7 | 16 | TRBV20-1 | CSARVLRDRTRYEQYF
TRBJ2-3 | 15 | TRBV5-1 | CASSLVETGADTQYF
TRBJ2-7 | 15 | TRBV5-1 | CASSFEGRPSYEQYF
TRBJ2-7 | 14 | TRBV10-3 | CAISALTGGYEQYF
TRBJ2-1 | 15 | TRBV5-1 | CASSLLGLAYNEQFF
TRBJ2-7 | 15 | TRBV29-1 | CSVVERDNPSYEQYF
TRBJ1-2 | 14 | TRBV6-5 | CASSSGTGNYGYTF
TRBJ2-7 | 17 | TRBV20-1 | CSARDLGLAGVPYERYF
TRBJ2-2 | 16 | TRBV5-1 | CASSFSRGDLTGELFF
TRBJ2-2 | 14 | TRBV6-2/TRBV6-3 | CASSIQVITGELFF
TRBJ2-7 | 16 | TRBV6-5 | CASSYSAGQVSYEQYF
TRBJ2-1 | 15 | TRBV19 | CASRVGGSSYNEQFF
TRBJ2-1 | 18 | TRBV9 | CASSVESSGGAFYNEQFF
TRBJ2-2 | 15 | TRBV6-4 | CASSDSSRHTGELFF
TRBJ2-7 | 14 | TRBV5-1 | CASSLRDRSYEQYF
TRBJ1-1 | 14 | TRBV12-3/TRBV12-4 | CASSPGVSGGEAFF
TRBJ2-6 | 16 | TRBV7-9 | CASQGGKNSGANVLTF
TRBJ2-7 | 15 | TRBV7-9 | CASSPFEQGSYEQYF
TRBJ2-7 | 16 | TRBV4-1 | CASSQEDEGGSYEQYF